A single sample gave rise to the 5 T cell receptor beta chains below, sequenced in a study of cytomegalovirus exposure and HLA in healthy donors. The PCR contained 60 Vbeta and 13 Jbeta primers. Here immunoSEQ multiplex PCR was the method, and the copy in TCRdb shows in-frame clones only, minus some. The profile shows over 85,000 clones, around three quarters of them singletons. What was sequenced was PBMCs. These receptors were collected from a young man in good health and CMV-seronegative.

The chain uses TRBV7-6 and TRBJ2-3; perhaps TRBD2 as D (6 bases). Trimming cost V 8 bases and J 1 base, with 16 bases left between them. This CDR3 comprises 15 residues. In germline, CDR1 is SGHVS, CDR2 FNYEAQ. This chain's CDR3 is CASSRLVKGTDTQYF. The CDR3 DNA reads as TGTGCCAGCTCTCGACTAGTAAAAGGCACAGATACGCAGTATTTT.

The rearrangement links TRBV27 to TRBJ1-2, with D perhaps TRBD1 (5 bases). V was trimmed by 5 bases and J by 10 bases, leaving 17 bases between them. Germline V gene data show CDR1 as MNHEY and CDR2 as SMNVEV (reference sequence). The CDR3 length is 13 residues. CDR3 bases: TGTGCCAGCAGTAAACCCCCGGGACTGCTCTACACCTTC. Translating gives CASSKPPGLLYTF.

The chain carries TRBV6-4 and TRBJ1-1; TRBD1 matches at 10 bases. Germline CDR1 MRHNA, CDR2 SNTAGT. This CDR3 has 16 residues. Trimming cost V 6 bases and J 4 bases; bases outside gene matches: 11. In DNA, the CDR3 is TGTGCCAGCAGCGAGACAGGGGGCGCATCAGGCACTGAAGCTTTCTTT. Translating it yields CASSETGGASGTEAFF.

The V gene is TRBV10-2, the J gene TRBJ1-5; no definite D call. The germline V gene has CDR1 WSHSY and CDR2 SAAADI. V gave up 2 bases and J gave up 7 bases, with 6 bases separating them. The CDR3 covers 12 residues. The CDR3 DNA follows: TGCGCCAGCAGTGAGACAGCACAGCCCCAGCATTTT. This codes for CASSETAQPQHF.

This clone occurred once. The V and J genes are TRBV5-4 and TRBJ2-7; 8 bases align to TRBD2. The CDR3 covers 14 residues. Germline lookup yields CDR1 SGHNT and CDR2 YYREEE (reference sequence). The trim removed 1 base at V and 4 bases at J, leaving 4 bases unmatched. The CDR3 spells CASSLNSGGYEQYF. The CDR3 DNA sequence: TGTGCCAGCAGCTTGAACAGCGGGGGATACGAGCAGTACTTC.